The 15 T cell receptor beta chains below were found in one sample sequenced in a study of blood T cell repertoires in COVID-19. The method was immunoSEQ multiplex PCR; TCRdb's version includes in-frame clones alone and lacks a portion of them. The sample yields 200,000 to 250,000 clones, around 90% seen once. The sample comprised peripheral blood. The receptors originated from a man aged 55 to 70 with COVID-19, enrolled during active disease.

This sequence joins TRBV19 and TRBJ1-5; 8 positions agree with TRBD1. Germline-derived CDR1 and CDR2 are LNHDA and SQIVND (reference sequence). This CDR3 contains 15 residues. With 4 bases clipped from V and 7 bases from J, the junction kept 9 bases outside the gene matches. Here the CDR3 reads CASSTRQGRRQPQHF. CDR3 in DNA: TGTGCCAGTAGTACACGACAGGGGCGACGACAGCCCCAGCATTTT.

CDR3: CASSSLPGQSGNEQFF. The CDR3 coding sequence is TGTGCCAGCAGCTCATTACCGGGACAGAGTGGGAATGAGCAGTTCTTC. The chain is built from TRBV7-9 and TRBJ2-1, with TRBD1 matching over 7 bases. The germline V gene has CDR1 SEHNR and CDR2 FQNEAQ (reference sequence). This CDR3 comprises 16 residues. V shed 4 bases and J 7 bases; nucleotides not matched to a gene: 13.

The rearrangement joins TRBV29-1 to TRBJ1-1; TRBD1 matches 7 bases. V dropped 4 bases and J dropped 7; count of bases not matched to a gene: 6. This CDR3 is 12 amino acids long. CDR1 is SQVTM, CDR2 ANQGSEA, per germline. The CDR3 bases are TGCAGCGTTGCCGAAACAGGGGATGAAGCTTTCTTT. Translation: CSVAETGDEAFF.

The chain is built from TRBV18 and TRBJ1-5; possible D gene TRBD1, 5 bases. Germline CDR1 is KGHSH and CDR2 is LQKENI. The CDR3 extends over 18 amino acids. V was cut by 2 bases and J by 0 bases, with 17 bases left in between. The CDR3 is CASSPFSQDLYSNQPQHF. The CDR3 region has the DNA TGTGCCAGCTCACCATTCTCACAGGACCTATATAGCAATCAGCCCCAGCATTTT.

The chain uses TRBV5-1 and TRBJ2-1; 8 bases are a match to TRBD1. The trim removed 4 bases at V and 9 bases at J, leaving 12 bases unmatched. Germline V gene sequence: CDR1 SGHRS, CDR2 YFSETQ. CDR3 length equals 15 residues. Here the CDR3 reads CASSRGQGYVSEQFF. The DNA for the CDR3 is TGCGCCAGCAGCCGAGGACAGGGATATGTCTCTGAGCAGTTCTTC.

CDR3 bases: TGTGCCAGCAGTGCTACAGGGGTAACTAATGAAAAACTGTTTTTT. As protein: CASSATGVTNEKLFF. The chain couples TRBV2 to TRBJ1-4; 7 nucleotides agree with TRBD1. Germline loops: CDR1 SNHLY, CDR2 FYNNEI. The ends lost 4 bases at V and 1 base at J; junction bases unmatched: 3. The CDR3 runs to 15 residues.

This chain joins TRBV27 and TRBJ1-2; D perhaps matches TRBD1 (6 bases). The germline gives CDR1 MNHEY, CDR2 SMNVEV (reference sequence). The CDR3 is 17 residues long. Deletions cut 6 bases from V and 2 bases from J, with 22 bases between. The CDR3 nucleotides read TGTGCCAGCAGAAGTCCGAGGGGGAAGGAGGCCAACTATGGCTACACCTTC. It codes for CASRSPRGKEANYGYTF.

V usage is TRBV30 and J usage is TRBJ1-4, with TRBD1 as a possible D gene (6 bases). Germline loops: CDR1 GTSNPN, CDR2 SVGIG (reference sequence). This CDR3 has 14 amino acids. Trimming removed 3 bases at V and 7 bases at J, with 15 bases between. The CDR3 is CAWSFFRGREKLFF. The CDR3 DNA is TGTGCCTGGAGCTTTTTCAGGGGCCGTGAAAAACTGTTTTTT.

The rearrangement links TRBV12-3 or TRBV12-4 to TRBJ1-2; D is possibly TRBD1 (6 bases). This CDR3 comprises 12 residues. Deletions cut 1 base from V and 8 bases from J, with 8 bases between. The CDR3 spells CASSLVTGGYTF. In DNA, the CDR3 is TGTGCCAGCAGTTTAGTGACAGGAGGCTACACCTTC.

The CDR3: CASGQNTEAFF. The DNA of the CDR3 is TGTGCCAGCGGACAGAACACTGAAGCTTTCTTT. V gene TRBV5-6 combines with J gene TRBJ1-1; the D gene is possibly TRBD1 (5 bases). Germline V gene data show CDR1 as SGHDT and CDR2 as YYEEEE. CDR3 length: 11 residues. V was pared by 7 bases and J by 1 base, with 5 bases between.

This clone was seen only once. The chain joins TRBV18 to TRBJ1-1, with 7 positions matching TRBD1. The CDR3 covers 15 residues. CDR1 and CDR2 (germline): KGHSH, LQKENI. V shed 6 bases and J 0 bases; nucleotides not matched to a gene: 7. As DNA, the CDR3 is TGTGCCAGCTCTCTCTACAGGGGCGTGAACACTGAAGCTTTCTTT. Translation: CASSLYRGVNTEAFF.

The J gene is TRBJ1-5, the V gene TRBV18; weak D call: TRBD1 (6 bases). This CDR3 has 16 residues. V was trimmed by 3 bases and J by 1 base, leaving 13 bases between them. Germline-derived CDR1 and CDR2 are KGHSH and LQKENI. The CDR3 sequence: CASSPPGGPSNQPQHF. The CDR3 DNA is TGTGCCAGCTCACCTCCCGGGGGGCCAAGCAATCAGCCCCAGCATTTT. Supplemented by reference TRBV18 and TRBJ1-5, the full variable domain reads NAGVMQNPRHLVRRRGQEARLRCSPMKGHSHVYWYRQLPEEGLKFMVYLQKENIIDESGMPKERFSAEFPKEGPSILRIQQVVRGDSAAYFCASSPPGGPSNQPQHFGDGTRLSIL.

The V call is TRBV4-3, the J call TRBJ2-1; 15 bases line up with TRBD2. This CDR3 region has 15 residues. The V gene's germline CDR1 is LGHNA and CDR2 YSLEER. With 5 bases clipped from V and 6 bases from J, the junction kept 2 bases outside the gene matches. The CDR3 spells CASSWTSGRANEQFF. CDR3 coding DNA: TGCGCCAGCAGCTGGACTAGCGGGAGGGCCAATGAGCAGTTCTTC.

The chain has TRBV2 and TRBJ1-6; D is unclear. CDR3 length: 14 amino acids. The germline V and J ends were trimmed by 8 bases and 6 bases, with 14 bases remaining between them. The germline gives CDR1 SNHLY, CDR2 FYNNEI. The CDR3 protein is CASSRRGLNSPLHF. The DNA of the CDR3 is TGTGCCAGCTCCCGACGGGGTCTTAATTCACCCCTCCACTTT.

The sample holds a few counts of this clone. This chain joins TRBV5-6 and TRBJ2-2, with 7 positions matching TRBD1. Trimming removed 2 bases from V and 6 bases from J; junction bases left unmatched: 13. The CDR3 has 17 residues. The germline gives CDR1 SGHDT, CDR2 YYEEEE. For the CDR3, the DNA is TGTGCCAGCAGCTTACATCGCGCACAGGGGAAGGCCGGGGAGCTGTTTTTT. Protein product: CASSLHRAQGKAGELFF. Combining the CDR3 with reference TRBV5-6 and TRBJ2-2 gives the whole variable domain DAGVTQSPTHLIKTRGQQVTLRCSPKSGHDTVSWYQQALGQGPQFIFQYYEEEERQRGNFPDRFSGHQFPNYSSELNVNALLLGDSALYLCASSLHRAQGKAGELFFGEGSRLTVL.